The clone carrying this TCR beta chain was seen repeatedly, ten times or more. Its antigen remains unknown. The data originate from a study of blood T cells in healthy people across ages. From germline, CDR1 is WNHNN and CDR2 SYGVQD (reference sequence). With V trimmed by 6 bases and J by 8 bases, 9 bases remained unmatched. This CDR3 contains 13 residues. They isolated at least 6 million PBMCs from each sample. Sample-barcoded 5' priming and a J-beta primer mix drove a second PCR of roughly 6 to 12 cycles. All cDNA molecules were each tagged by a template-switch adaptor with 12 random nucleotides. TCRdb re-called the 5' RACE reads through MiXCR, storing one row per CDR3 protein. This table holds some 790,000 distinct CDR3 sequences, about 30% found once. Study-level findings and limits: Per million T cells, TCR beta diversity dropped roughly linearly as age increased.

This clonotype originated in a woman older than 75 in good health. Input material: blood. The chain carries TRBV10-1 and TRBJ1-1, with 7 nucleotides matching TRBD1. The CDR3 protein is CASSKAGQAEAFF. In DNA, the CDR3 is TGCGCCAGCAGCAAGGCCGGACAGGCGGAAGCTTTCTTT.